Here is one TCR beta chain with its context. The target antigen is unknown. There were no patients who had received any treatment before thyroid surgery. The data are from a study of metastatic and nonmetastatic thyroid tumors. On the study more broadly: The authors compared repertoires across blood and tumor or nodule tissue from malignant and benign thyroid patients.

Under the authors' procedure: In papillary thyroid cancer, a distant-metastasis classifier was built using CDR3 differences across clinicopathological groups. TCRdb redid the clone calls on the PCR reads using MiXCR. The V and J calls shown here were made by TCRdb, not taken from the authors' results. The table shows approximately 12,000 clones, with around 31% occurring only once. Germline V lookup: CDR1 SNHLY, CDR2 FYNNEI. The CDR3 runs 14 residues. Trimming removed 6 bases from V and 0 bases from J; junction bases left unmatched: 2. Study conclusions and caveats: Significantly higher TCR beta diversity was reportedly seen in malignant thyroid tumors than benign nodules, in blood and tumor.

The rearrangement joins TRBV2 to TRBJ2-7; 10 positions match TRBD1. This clonotype was obtained from a female donor with papillary thyroid cancer or a benign thyroid nodule (not recorded which). Some clones in this sample may be carry-over from other donors' samples. Sequences were obtained from tumor tissue. The CDR3 sequence: CASRDRGTSYEQYF. The CDR3 DNA follows: TGTGCCAGCAGGGACAGGGGGACCTCCTACGAGCAGTACTTC.